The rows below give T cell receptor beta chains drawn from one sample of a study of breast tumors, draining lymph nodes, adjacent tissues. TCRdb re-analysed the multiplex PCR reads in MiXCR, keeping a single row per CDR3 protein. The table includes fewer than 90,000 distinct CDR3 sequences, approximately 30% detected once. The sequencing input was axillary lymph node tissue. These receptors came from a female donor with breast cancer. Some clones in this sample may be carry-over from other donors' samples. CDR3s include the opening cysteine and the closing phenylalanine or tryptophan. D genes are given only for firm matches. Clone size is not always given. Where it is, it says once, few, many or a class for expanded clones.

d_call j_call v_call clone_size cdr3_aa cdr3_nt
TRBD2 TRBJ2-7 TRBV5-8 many CASRTKGGPYEQYF TGTGCCAGCAGAACTAAGGGAGGGCCCTACGAGCAGTACTTC
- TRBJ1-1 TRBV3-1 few CASSQVPNTEAFF TGTGCCAGCAGCCAAGTCCCGAACACTGAAGCTTTCTTT
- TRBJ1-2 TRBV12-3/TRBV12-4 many CASRGYYGYTF TGTGCCAGTAGAGGGTACTATGGCTACACCTTC
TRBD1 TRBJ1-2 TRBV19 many CASSKDRASNYGYTF TGTGCCAGTAGCAAAGACAGGGCCTCAAACTATGGCTACACCTTC
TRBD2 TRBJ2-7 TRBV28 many CASSLAGGPSYVEQYF TGTGCCAGCAGTTTAGCGGGAGGGCCCTCTTATGTCGAGCAGTACTTC
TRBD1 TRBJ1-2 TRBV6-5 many CASSPRQGRNGYTF TGTGCCAGCAGTCCAAGACAGGGTCGGAATGGCTACACCTTC
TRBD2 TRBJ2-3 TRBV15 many CATSRALAGDTQYF TGTGCCACCAGCAGAGCTCTAGCGGGAGATACGCAGTATTTT
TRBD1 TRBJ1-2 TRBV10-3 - CAIPDREHRGAPAYGYTF TGTGCCATCCCGGACAGGGAACACCGGGGAGCGCCTGCCTATGGCTACACCTTC
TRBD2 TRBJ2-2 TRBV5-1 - CASGFGTSGVGELFF TGCGCCAGCGGCTTCGGGACTAGCGGGGTTGGGGAGCTGTTTTTT
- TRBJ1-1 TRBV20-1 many CSALDSLTLATEAFF TGCAGTGCATTAGACAGTCTGACTTTGGCCACTGAAGCTTTCTTT
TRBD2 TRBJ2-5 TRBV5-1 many CASSLNAAGGGETQYF TGCGCCAGCAGCTTGAACGCAGCGGGAGGCGGAGAGACCCAGTACTTC
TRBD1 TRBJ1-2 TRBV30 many CAWRHSTGGYTF TGTGCCTGGCGCCACTCAACAGGGGGTTACACCTTC
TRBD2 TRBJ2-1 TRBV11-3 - CGSSLDSGRKGYEQFF TGTGGCAGCAGCTTAGATAGCGGGAGAAAGGGCTACGAGCAGTTCTTC
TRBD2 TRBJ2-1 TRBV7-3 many CASSLISGIYNEQFF TGTGCCAGCAGCTTAATAAGCGGGATATACAATGAGCAGTTCTTC
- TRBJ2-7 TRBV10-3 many CAISETYEQYF TGTGCCATCAGTGAGACCTACGAGCAGTACTTC
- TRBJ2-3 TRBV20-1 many CSASQFGGNTDTQYF TGCAGTGCTAGTCAGTTCGGAGGGAACACAGATACGCAGTATTTT
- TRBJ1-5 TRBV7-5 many CISVLFWAAGNQPQHF -
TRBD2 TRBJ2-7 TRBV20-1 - CSARDSSGGAYEQYF TGCAGTGCTAGAGACAGTAGCGGGGGGGCCTACGAGCAGTACTTC
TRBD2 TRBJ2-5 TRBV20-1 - CSARPTSGRQETQRF TGCAGTGCTCGACCGACTAGCGGGAGACAAGAGACCCAGCGCTTC
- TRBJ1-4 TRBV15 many CATSRSLGVDEKLFF TGTGCCACCAGCAGATCCCTGGGCGTGGATGAAAAACTGTTTTTT
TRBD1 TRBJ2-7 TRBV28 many CASRGQGANHEQYF TGTGCCAGTCGTGGACAGGGGGCTAACCACGAGCAGTACTTC
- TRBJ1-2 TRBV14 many CASSHGTGYGYTF TGTGCCAGCAGCCATGGAACAGGGTATGGCTACACCTTC
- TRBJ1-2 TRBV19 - CASGETVNSANYGYTF TGCGCCAGTGGTGAGACAGTAAACTCAGCTAACTATGGCTACACCTTC
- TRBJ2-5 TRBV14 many CASSQRIWQKTQYF TGTGCCAGCAGCCAAAGGATCTGGCAGAAGACCCAGTACTTC
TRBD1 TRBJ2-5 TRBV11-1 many CASSSLDRIIYQETQYF TGTGCCAGCAGCTCCCTGGACAGGATAATATACCAAGAGACCCAGTACTTC
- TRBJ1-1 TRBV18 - CASSPDTEAFF TGTGCCAGCTCACCGGACACTGAAGCTTTCTTT
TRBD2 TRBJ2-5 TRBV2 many CATTSGEFQETQYF TGTGCCACGACTAGCGGGGAGTTCCAAGAGACCCAGTACTTC
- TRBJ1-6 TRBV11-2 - CASRATSNYNSPLHF TGTGCCAGCAGGGCCACAAGTAACTATAATTCACCCCTCCACTTT
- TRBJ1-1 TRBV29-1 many CSVVRNTEAFF TGCAGCGTTGTTAGGAACACTGAAGCTTTCTTT
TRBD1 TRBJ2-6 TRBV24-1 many CATSDFGGQGSPGANVLTF TGTGCCACCAGTGATTTCGGGGGACAGGGATCACCTGGGGCCAACGTCCTGACTTTC
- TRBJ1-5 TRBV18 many CASSPDLTGLGSQPQHF TGTGCCAGCTCACCAGACCTGACAGGCCTAGGGAGTCAGCCCCAGCATTTT
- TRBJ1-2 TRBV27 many CASRHRGGGYTF TGTGCCAGCAGGCATCGAGGGGGGGGCTACACCTTC
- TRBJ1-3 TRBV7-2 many CASSLARIGAAGNPIYF TGTGCCAGCAGCTTAGCGCGAATAGGGGCGGCTGGAAACCCCATATATTTT
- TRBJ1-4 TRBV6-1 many CASSAGTVSYEKLFF TGTGCCAGCAGCGCTGGGACGGTGTCGTATGAAAAACTGTTTTTT
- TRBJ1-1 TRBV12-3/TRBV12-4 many CASSFGQRKAFF TGTGCCAGCAGTTTCGGACAGAGAAAAGCTTTCTTT
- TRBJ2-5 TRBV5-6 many CASSGGIQETQYF TGTGCCAGCAGCGGAGGAATCCAAGAGACCCAGTACTTC
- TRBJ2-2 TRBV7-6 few CASLSSAGELFF TGTGCCAGCCTGTCTTCTGCCGGGGAGCTGTTTTTT
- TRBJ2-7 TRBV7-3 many CASSFYQGSEQYF TGTGCCAGCAGCTTCTATCAGGGCAGCGAGCAGTACTTC
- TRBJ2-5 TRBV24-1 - CATSDSLPWIAQETQYF TGTGCCACCAGTGATTCCTTGCCGTGGATAGCACAAGAGACCCAGTACTTC
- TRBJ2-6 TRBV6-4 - CASSDSGQPSGANVLAF TGTGCCAGCAGTGATTCCGGACAGCCCTCTGGGGCCAACGTCCTGGCTTTC
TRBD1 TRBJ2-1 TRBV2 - CASSEFGQGNEQFF TGTGCCAGCAGTGAATTCGGACAGGGCAATGAGCAGTTCTTC
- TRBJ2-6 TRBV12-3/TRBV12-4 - CASSLWETGANVLTF TGTGCCAGCAGTTTGTGGGAGACAGGGGCCAACGTCCTGACTTTC
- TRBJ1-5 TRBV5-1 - CASSRDGGPHHF TGCGCCAGCAGCCGGGATGGGGGGCCCCACCATTTC
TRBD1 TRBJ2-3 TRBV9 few CASSTGQGGTDTQYF TGTGCCAGCAGCACGGGACAGGGAGGGACAGATACGCAGTATTTT
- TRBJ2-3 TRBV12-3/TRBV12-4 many CASSFAWQDTDTQYF TGTGCCAGCAGTTTCGCCTGGCAGGACACAGATACGCAGTATTTT
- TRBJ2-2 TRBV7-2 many CASSLDSGDTGELFF TGTGCCAGCAGCTTAGACTCCGGGGACACCGGGGAGCTGTTTTTT